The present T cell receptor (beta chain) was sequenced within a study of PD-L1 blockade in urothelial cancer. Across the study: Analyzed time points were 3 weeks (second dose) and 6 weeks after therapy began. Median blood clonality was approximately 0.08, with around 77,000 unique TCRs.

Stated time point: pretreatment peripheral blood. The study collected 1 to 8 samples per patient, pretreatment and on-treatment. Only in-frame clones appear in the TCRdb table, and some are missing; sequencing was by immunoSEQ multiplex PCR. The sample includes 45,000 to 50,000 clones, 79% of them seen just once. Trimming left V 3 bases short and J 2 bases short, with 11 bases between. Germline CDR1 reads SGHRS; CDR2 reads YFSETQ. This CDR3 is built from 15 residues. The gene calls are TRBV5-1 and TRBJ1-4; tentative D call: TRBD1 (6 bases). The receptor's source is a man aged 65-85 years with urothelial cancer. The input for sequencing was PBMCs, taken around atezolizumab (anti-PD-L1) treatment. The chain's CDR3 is CASSSQGLTNEKLFF. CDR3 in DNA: TGCGCCAGCAGCTCGCAGGGGTTGACTAATGAAAAACTGTTTTTT.